The TCR beta chain described here comes from a study of blood T cells in healthy people across ages (dated by TCRdb to the mid-2010s). Describing the broader study: In model experiments, roughly one uniquely barcoded TCR beta cDNA molecule per two T cells was captured by template switching. Using deep sequencing normalized with unique cDNA molecular identifiers, the study measured how TCR beta repertoire diversity changes with age. The donors were divided into four age groups: young (average around 17 years), middle-aged (about 39), aged (approximately 64) and long-lived (nearly 85). To avoid experimental bias, donors of different ages were spread randomly across the sequencing lanes. Using the same blood draw, the study looked at two additional independent replicas of 1 million unique cDNA reads for two donors, one aged 18 to 30 and the other aged 80 or older.

The roughly 39 donors, aged about 6 to 95 years, were systemically healthy Caucasian individuals from Russia. About 9.6 milliliters of peripheral blood were collected from each donor into EDTA-treated Vacutainer tubes. PBMCs were isolated by Ficoll-Paque density-gradient centrifugation, with at least 7 million obtained per sample. Total RNA, at least 5 micrograms per sample, was extracted from PBMCs with Trizol reagent. The percentages of naive CD45RAhigh/CD27high T cells were determined by flow cytometry on a PBMC aliquot from every donor. To prepare the library, 5' RACE was applied. For sequencing, an Illumina HiSeq 2500 was employed. The second PCR ran for about 6 to 11 cycles and used a J-beta primer mix along with a sample-barcoded 5' primer. Each TCR beta cDNA molecule received a unique molecular identifier from a template-switch 5' adaptor carrying 12 random nucleotides. Each sample yielded at least 2.5 million CDR3-containing paired-end reads. All of the RNA was converted into first-strand cDNA using the Mint cDNA synthesis kit, with a TRBC-specific oligonucleotide serving as the primer. Following uracil-DNA glycosylase treatment, all cDNA underwent a first 18-cycle PCR with the universal primers M1SS and BC2_uni_R. Per the original workflow: Normalization of each sample was performed by random selection of 1 million high-quality reads, each carrying a distinct molecular identifier. Instead of being binned into consensus sequences, reads with shared molecular identifiers were discarded. MiTCR, set to a Q25 quality threshold and the strictest error-elimination algorithm, was used for CDR3 identification, clonotype clustering and error correction. Lower-bound total TCR beta diversity was estimated with a nonparametric unseen species model using Euler transformation. TCRdb passed the public sequencing reads through fastp at Q25 and MiXCR, retaining productive beta sequences. A single entry per CDR3 protein holds the most common genes and DNA from its merged rows. The V and J calls shown here were made by TCRdb, not taken from the authors' results. A total of about 1.8 million distinct CDR3 sequences appear in this sample, around half of them only once. In total, the top ten clones hold less than 2.5% of the sample.

With regard to this clonotype: The antigen it binds to is not known. The sample holds no much larger clone one base away, and base qualities are not on file.

Findings and caveats that apply to the study as a whole: Estimates of total diversity from one million sequenced T cells were regarded as lower bounds and underestimates. There was a strong correlation between observed TCR beta diversity and the percentage of naive T cells measured by flow cytometry. Compared with the aged group, the long-lived group had more naive CD4+ T cells, fewer expanded clones and increased TCR diversity, a pattern suggesting age selection. Because donor CMV infection status was unknown, age-related changes in expanded clonotypes were potentially confounded. Because profiling used bulk unsorted PBMCs, naive and antigen-experienced compartments could not be compared conclusively. Observed TCR beta diversity per million T cells fell roughly linearly with age, and a significant reduction was already apparent by age around 44.

The junction shows trimming of 7 bases on V and 0 bases on J, plus 20 bases between the germline ends. Per the germline V gene, SGHVS is the CDR1 and FQNEAQ is the CDR2. The CDR3, cysteine through phenylalanine, is 17 amino acids long. Only CDR3 DNA is held: 51 bases, read in frame from base 1. Recombination connected TRBV7-8 to TRBJ2-3; TRBD1 is a possible D gene, resting on 5 matching bases. The sequence was obtained from a woman aged 40-49 years in good health. Material: blood. The nucleotides are TGTGCCAGCACCTTCCCCCGAGGCCAGGGTAGCACAGATACGCAGTATTTT. This encodes CASTFPRGQGSTDTQYF.